Listed here are 9 T cell receptor beta chains from one sample, sequenced in a study of T cell clonality in common variable immunodeficiency. The protocol was immunoSEQ multiplex PCR, while the TCRdb copy is restricted to in-frame clones and leaves out a portion. The sample has 80,000 or so clones, none seen only once. Sample: peripheral blood mononuclear cells. Receptor source: a person between 18 and 75 years old in good health.

This clone came up many times. The read terminates 3 residues ahead of where the CDR3 ends, so the germline J gene completes it. This chain links TRBV19 with TRBJ2-3; 7 bases fit TRBD2. The CDR3 spans 15 residues. In germline, CDR1 is LNHDA, CDR2 SQIVND (reference sequence). Trimming at V came to 5 bases and at J to 6 bases, leaving 11 bases not matched to a gene. The CDR3 sequence is CASSFLGLTGDTQYF. The covered CDR3 bases are TGTGCCAGTAGTTTCTTGGGACTAACGGGGGATACG.

This clone has a count of ten or more. The DNA ends 3 residues before the CDR3 does, and the rest of the CDR3 is filled in from the germline J gene. V is TRBV19 and J is TRBJ2-4; TRBD1 might be the D (5 bases). V gave up 2 bases and J gave up 6 bases, with 11 bases separating them. This CDR3 spans 14 amino acids. Germline values: CDR1 LNHDA, CDR2 SQIVND (reference sequence). Partial CDR3 DNA: TGTGCCAGTAGTATAACAACAGGCGGAAACATT. The encoded protein is CASSITTGGNI. From start to end, the CDR3 is CASSITTGGNIQYF.

Many counts were recorded for this clone. With the read ending 3 residues before the CDR3 end, the germline J gene is used to fill in that end. The chain has TRBV19 and TRBJ2-1; 10 nucleotides line up with TRBD2. The CDR3 is 15 amino acids. Germline trimming cut 10 bases from V and 3 bases from J; bases unmatched to any gene: 9. CDR1 and CDR2 (germline): LNHDA, SQIVND (reference sequence). The CDR3 bases that were read are TGTGCCACCCTACCAAGCGGGAGGGTCTACAATGAG. Its translation: CATLPSGRVYNE. The full CDR3 protein reads CATLPSGRVYNEQFF.

This clone has a count of ten or more. The read comes to an end 3 residues before the CDR3 does, leaving the germline J gene to fill in the end. This chain uses TRBV12-3 or TRBV12-4 with TRBJ2-2; D is uncertain. The CDR3 contains 12 residues. The V end was cut by 5 bases, the J end by 8 bases, with 9 bases between. CDR3 residues: CASSAWHGELFF. Incomplete CDR3 DNA: TGTGCCAGCAGTGCCTGGCATGGGGAG.

Points on this clone: The read finishes 3 residues shy of the CDR3 end, and the germline J gene is used to complete it. The chain has TRBV20-1 and TRBJ2-1; D is unresolved. The CDR3 is 14 amino acids. Germline values: CDR1 DFQATT, CDR2 SNEGSKA (reference sequence). V lost 4 bases to trimming and J lost 8 bases, with 18 bases between them. This CDR3 is CSAKQSNVWDEQFF. The sequenced CDR3 bases are TGCAGTGCTAAACAGTCTAACGTGTGGGATGAG.

This clone came up many times. The CDR3 loop reads CASSHPGTVELFYTF. CDR3 bases read: TGCGCCAGCAGCCACCCCGGGACAGTTGAGTTGTTC. The gene calls are TRBV4-1 and TRBJ1-2; the match to TRBD1 covers 7 bases. The CDR3 is cut off 3 residues early in the read; its end comes from the germline J gene. The CDR3 sequence is 15 residues long. Per germline, CDR1 MGHRA and CDR2 YSYEKL.

This clone was detected many times. The read terminates 3 residues ahead of where the CDR3 ends, so the germline J gene completes it. This rearrangement joins TRBV6-1 to TRBJ2-7; 7 bases fit TRBD1. Germline CDR1 MNHNS, CDR2 SASEGT. Germline trimming cut 1 base from V and 2 bases from J; bases unmatched to any gene: 11. CDR3 length equals 17 residues. The DNA read from the CDR3 is TGTGCCAGCAGTGAAGGAGAGACAGGGATTGGAACCTACGAG. Amino acid sequence: CASSEGETGIGTYE. The full-length CDR3 reads as CASSEGETGIGTYEQYF.

This clone appeared many times. The chain's CDR3 is CSSGGTVFSYEQYF. The CDR3 bases that were read are TGCAGTTCAGGTGGGACAGTGTTTTCCTACGAG. The chain links TRBV20-1 to TRBJ2-7; TRBD1 matches at 7 bases. From the germline J gene comes the end of the CDR3, since the read stops 3 residues before it. Germline loops: CDR1 DFQATT, CDR2 SNEGSKA (reference sequence). V lost 8 bases, J lost 1 base, and 11 bases stayed unmatched. The CDR3 is made up of 14 amino acids.

Ten or more counts support this clone. The DNA read from the CDR3 is TGTGCCAGCAGCCAAGGCGTGCCGGATACG. Translation: CASSQGVPDT. The CDR3, in full, reads CASSQGVPDTQYF. The V gene is TRBV3-1 (or the pseudogene TRBV3-2), the J gene TRBJ2-3; D unclear. The read ends 3 residues shy of where the CDR3 ends; the end is completed using the germline J gene. Germline CDR1 and CDR2: LGHDT and YNNKEL (reference sequence). CDR3 length: 13 amino acids. The germline V and J ends were trimmed by 1 base and 6 bases, with 8 bases remaining between them.